This TCR beta chain was recorded in a study of response to subunit inactivated influenza vaccine. The germline V gene has CDR1 ENHRY and CDR2 SYGVKD. V lost 3 bases and J lost 6; bases outside the gene matches: 6. CDR3 length: 16 amino acids. A remark on this clonotype: The antigen remains undetermined.

Study results and caveats: Authors suggested few new T cells are recruited by each seasonal influenza vaccination.

TCRdb re-called the RT-PCR reads through MiXCR, storing one row per CDR3 protein. The sample includes about 540,000 distinct CDR3 sequences, approximately 15% seen only once; the top ten take roughly 10%. The V call is TRBV10-3, the J call TRBJ1-5; 12 bases match TRBD1. This receptor was taken from a man aged 50-59 years who received an inactivated influenza vaccine. The material was PBMCs from blood, obtained 12 days after vaccination. The CDR3 nucleotides are TGTGCCATCAGTGAAGCCGGGACAGGGGGCCTTCAGCCCCAGCATTTT. As protein: CAISEAGTGGLQPQHF.